The 32 T cell receptor beta chains reported below all come from one sample, sequenced in a study of cytomegalovirus exposure and HLA in healthy donors. 60 Vbeta and 13 Jbeta primers were used in PCR. Here immunoSEQ multiplex PCR was the method, and the copy in TCRdb shows in-frame clones only, minus some. The sample has some 220,000 clones; 70% to 80% are singletons. Sequencing used PBMCs. These receptors were obtained from an older woman in good health and CMV-seropositive.

V and J are TRBV6-1 and TRBJ2-7, with TRBD2 identical over 10 bases. The CDR3 covers 14 residues. The germline CDR1 and CDR2 sequences are MNHNS and SASEGT. Unmatched junction bases numbered 7, after V lost 6 bases and J lost 5 bases. The CDR3 bases are TGTGCCAGCAGCGAACTAGCGGGACGCGACGAGCAGTACTTC. Encoded protein: CASSELAGRDEQYF.

The rearrangement uses TRBV2 and TRBJ1-4, with 7 positions matching TRBD1. V lost 2 bases to trimming and J lost 5 bases; unmatched junction nucleotides: 2. The CDR3 loop spans 14 amino acids. Germline V gene sequence: CDR1 SNHLY, CDR2 FYNNEI. Here the CDR3 DNA reads TGTGCCAGCAGTGAACAGGGGGTGAATGAAAAACTGTTTTTT. It is translated as CASSEQGVNEKLFF.

The chain is built from TRBV7-8 and TRBJ2-1; TRBD2 matches at 9 bases. The CDR3 is made up of 16 amino acids. The germline gives CDR1 SGHVS, CDR2 FQNEAQ. The ends lost 1 base at V and 8 bases at J; junction bases unmatched: 9. CDR3 sequence reads: CASSLGSSGRPDEQFF. CDR3 in DNA: TGTGCCAGCAGCTTAGGAAGTAGCGGGAGACCTGATGAGCAGTTCTTC.

Only a few counts were recorded for this clone. The chain links TRBV5-4 to TRBJ2-4; D possibly corresponds to TRBD2 (6 bases). The CDR3 has 14 residues. Germline V gives CDR1 SGHNT, CDR2 YYREEE (reference sequence). V shed 4 bases and J shed 8 bases, with 16 bases lying between them. CDR3: CASSDSGTGDIQYF. As DNA, the CDR3 is TGTGCCAGCAGCGACTCGGGGACTGGGGACATTCAGTACTTC.

This clone was observed a few times. V and J are TRBV18 and TRBJ2-5; tentative D call: TRBD1 (5 bases). The CDR3 consists of 15 residues. CDR1 KGHSH and CDR2 LQKENI come from the germline V gene. V lost 3 bases to trimming and J lost 2 bases, with 13 bases between them. The CDR3 reads CASSPRGARQETQYF. CDR3 bases: TGTGCCAGCTCACCCCGTGGGGCCAGACAAGAGACCCAGTACTTC.

A single count supports this clone. The V call is TRBV5-4, the J call TRBJ1-2; D may be TRBD1 (6 bases). The V end was cut by 4 bases, the J end by 5 bases, with 18 bases between. CDR1 SGHNT and CDR2 YYREEE come from the germline V gene (reference sequence). The CDR3 runs to 15 residues. CDR3 sequence (DNA): TGTGCCAGCAGCCCGGAGGCAGGGGCTTGGTATGGCTACACCTTC. It specifies CASSPEAGAWYGYTF.

The rearrangement uses TRBV28 and TRBJ2-7, with D tentatively TRBD2 (5 bases). Germline CDR1 MDHEN, CDR2 SYDVKM. The CDR3 runs to 15 residues. Trimming removed 3 bases from V and 0 bases from J, with 12 bases in between. This chain's CDR3 is CASSLIDGNSYEQYF. The DNA for the CDR3 is TGTGCCAGCAGTTTGATTGACGGGAACTCCTACGAGCAGTACTTC.

J is TRBJ2-3 and V is TRBV10-3, with 11 bases aligning to TRBD2. The trim removed 6 bases at V and 3 bases at J, leaving 2 bases unmatched. Germline CDR1 and CDR2: ENHRY and SYGVKD. This CDR3 contains 14 residues. The CDR3 sequence: CAIRTSGSTDTQYF. The CDR3 coding sequence is TGTGCCATCAGAACTAGCGGGAGTACAGATACGCAGTATTTT.

The chain carries TRBV5-1 and TRBJ2-5; D possibly corresponds to TRBD1 (5 bases). Germline CDR1 reads SGHRS; CDR2 reads YFSETQ. Deletions cut 2 bases from V and 4 bases from J, with 12 bases between. The CDR3 consists of 14 residues. In nucleotides, the CDR3 is TGCGCCAGCAGCTTTCAGGGTTTTAGAGAGACCCAGTACTTC. Translating gives CASSFQGFRETQYF.

The table lists this clone with a few counts. J is TRBJ1-1 and V is TRBV5-1; D is perhaps TRBD1 (5 bases). The length of the CDR3 is 15 residues. Trimming left V 4 bases short and J 7 bases short, with 20 bases between. The V gene's germline CDR1 is SGHRS and CDR2 YFSETQ. The CDR3 DNA follows: TGCGCCAGCAGCCCGATGGTTAATGGAGGGGATGAAGCTTTCTTT. Translated, it gives CASSPMVNGGDEAFF.

The genes are TRBV5-1 and TRBJ1-1, with no clear D. Deletions cut 5 bases from V and 1 base from J, with 9 bases between. Germline CDR1 SGHRS, CDR2 YFSETQ. The CDR3 runs 13 residues. CDR3 protein: CASSYQANTEAFF. DNA for the CDR3: TGCGCCAGCAGTTATCAGGCGAACACTGAAGCTTTCTTT.

The V call is TRBV7-2, the J call TRBJ2-7; D is possibly TRBD2 (5 bases). V was pared by 5 bases and J by 1 base, with 12 bases between. The germline V gene encodes CDR1 SGHTA and CDR2 FQGNSA. The CDR3 length is 14 residues. The CDR3 loop reads CASSPWTSSYEQYF. CDR3 sequence (DNA): TGTGCCAGCAGCCCTTGGACTTCGTCCTACGAGCAGTACTTC.

This clone was seen just once. The genes are TRBV10-3 and TRBJ1-2, with D tentatively TRBD1 (6 bases). The CDR3 has 13 residues. Per the germline V gene, CDR1 is ENHRY and CDR2 is SYGVKD. Trimming took off 5 bases at V and 7 bases at J, with 14 bases between the two ends. CDR3 coding DNA: TGTGCCATCAGTTCGGACAGTCGCGGTGGCTACACCTTC. This codes for CAISSDSRGGYTF.

V and J are TRBV18 and TRBJ2-7, with 7 bases identical to TRBD1. V gave up 4 bases and J gave up 4 bases; unmatched junction bases: 7. CDR3 length: 14 residues. Germline V lookup: CDR1 KGHSH, CDR2 LQKENI. For the CDR3, the DNA is TGTGCCAGCTCACTCGACAGGGCCCGTTACGAGCAGTACTTC. This codes for CASSLDRARYEQYF. The whole variable domain, remainder taken from reference TRBV18 and TRBJ2-7, is NAGVMQNPRHLVRRRGQEARLRCSPMKGHSHVYWYRQLPEEGLKFMVYLQKENIIDESGMPKERFSAEFPKEGPSILRIQQVVRGDSAAYFCASSLDRARYEQYFGPGTRLTVT.

This sequence joins TRBV18 and TRBJ2-5; 7 bases match TRBD2. Trimming at V came to 6 bases and at J to 3 bases, leaving 4 bases not matched to a gene. CDR3 length: 13 residues. The germline V gene has CDR1 KGHSH and CDR2 LQKENI. The CDR3 nucleotides read TGTGCCAGCTCCTTCGCGGGGGAAGAGACCCAGTACTTC. Translation gives CASSFAGEETQYF. The full variable domain, its missing parts supplied by reference TRBV18 and TRBJ2-5, is NAGVMQNPRHLVRRRGQEARLRCSPMKGHSHVYWYRQLPEEGLKFMVYLQKENIIDESGMPKERFSAEFPKEGPSILRIQQVVRGDSAAYFCASSFAGEETQYFGPGTRLLVL.

This rearrangement joins TRBV18 to TRBJ1-1, with D perhaps matching TRBD1 (6 bases). Germline CDR1 and CDR2: KGHSH and LQKENI. The CDR3 is 15 residues long. Trimming took off 3 bases at V and 2 bases at J, with 13 bases between the two ends. The chain's CDR3 is CASSPPPRGNTEAFF. In DNA form, the CDR3 reads TGTGCCAGCTCACCGCCTCCCAGGGGAAACACTGAAGCTTTCTTT.

A single count supports this clone. CDR3 sequence: CASSVTIQETQYF. The CDR3 DNA is TGCGCCAGCAGCGTGACAATCCAAGAGACCCAGTACTTC. This sequence joins TRBV5-1 and TRBJ2-5; D is unclear. The CDR3 contains 13 residues. Germline V CDR1 and CDR2: SGHRS, YFSETQ. The V end was cut by 4 bases, the J end by 1 base, with 8 bases between.

This clone was counted once. This chain uses TRBV6-1 with TRBJ2-4; 7 nucleotides match TRBD2. The CDR3 loop spans 13 amino acids. Trimming cost V 8 bases and J 0 bases; bases outside gene matches: 1. Per the germline V gene, CDR1 is MNHNS and CDR2 is SASEGT. In nucleotides, the CDR3 is TGTGCCAGCTGGGAGGGAGCCAAAAACATTCAGTACTTC. This gives the protein CASWEGAKNIQYF.

The V call is TRBV5-1, the J call TRBJ2-5; D perhaps matches TRBD1 (6 bases). CDR3 size: 15 residues. The V gene's germline CDR1 is SGHRS and CDR2 YFSETQ. Trimming removed 4 bases at V and 1 base at J, with 14 bases between. CDR3 region: CASSPTTGLQETQYF. In DNA, the CDR3 is TGCGCCAGCAGCCCTACGACAGGCCTCCAAGAGACCCAGTACTTC.

The V gene is TRBV5-1, the J gene TRBJ2-7; D might be TRBD1 (5 bases). The V end was cut by 0 bases, the J end by 6 bases, with 16 bases between. Germline assignment: CDR1 SGHRS and CDR2 YFSETQ. This CDR3 is 15 amino acids long. CDR3 region: CASSLASRQGSEQYF. DNA for the CDR3: TGCGCCAGCAGCTTGGCCTCTCGTCAGGGTTCCGAGCAGTACTTC.

This chain links TRBV5-1 with TRBJ2-7, with 8 positions matching TRBD1. The CDR3 has 16 residues. Per the germline V gene, CDR1 is SGHRS and CDR2 is YFSETQ. J gave up 2 bases and V 1 base, and 8 bases lay outside the gene matches. The CDR3 nucleotides read TGCGCCAGCAGCTTGATCCCTGGACAGGGAGCCTACGAGCAGTACTTC. Translated, it gives CASSLIPGQGAYEQYF.

The CDR3 DNA follows: TGTGCCTGGAGTGTAGGACAGGGTGTTTTTTCAAAGAATTCACCCCTCCACTTT. Translating gives CAWSVGQGVFSKNSPLHF. The rearrangement joins TRBV30 to TRBJ1-6, with TRBD1 matching 8 bases. CDR3 length: 18 residues. Per the germline V gene, CDR1 is GTSNPN and CDR2 is SVGIG (reference sequence). With 0 bases clipped from V and 7 bases from J, the junction kept 14 bases outside the gene matches.

V is TRBV29-1 and J is TRBJ1-1; D perhaps matches TRBD1 (5 bases). The CDR3 totals 19 residues. Germline CDR1 reads SQVTM; CDR2 reads ANQGSEA. Trimming cost V 1 base and J 2 bases, with 26 bases left between them. The CDR3 spells CSVEGGAQTRRYINTEAFF. CDR3 in DNA: TGCAGCGTTGAAGGCGGGGCGCAGACCCGGCGATATATTAACACTGAAGCTTTCTTT.

The chain uses TRBV5-1 and TRBJ2-7, with 7 bases lining up with TRBD1. The CDR3 extends over 15 amino acids. V trimming: 0 bases; J trimming: 6 bases; junction bases outside the gene matches: 9. Germline CDR1 and CDR2: SGHRS and YFSETQ. The CDR3 protein is CASSLASQGDGEQYF. DNA for the CDR3: TGCGCCAGCAGCTTGGCGTCCCAGGGGGACGGCGAGCAGTACTTC.

The V gene is TRBV18, the J gene TRBJ2-2, with 8 nucleotides matching TRBD1. The CDR3 consists of 16 residues. Unmatched junction bases numbered 13, after V lost 6 bases and J lost 7 bases. Germline CDR1 reads KGHSH; CDR2 reads LQKENI. This chain's CDR3 is CASSRMTGDLNGELFF. CDR3 coding DNA: TGTGCCAGCTCCCGCATGACAGGGGACCTTAACGGGGAGCTGTTTTTT.

The chain employs TRBV13 and TRBJ2-7; 7 bases are a match to TRBD1. The CDR3 contains 14 residues. CDR1 and CDR2 from the germline V gene are PRHDT and FYEKMQ (reference sequence). The J segment lost 6 bases and the V segment lost 3 bases, leaving 8 bases of the junction unmatched. The CDR3 sequence is CASSLRPTGLEQYF. Here the CDR3 DNA reads TGTGCCAGCAGCTTGAGACCGACAGGGCTCGAGCAGTACTTC.

The chain recombines TRBV2 with TRBJ2-1; 9 bases are a match to TRBD1. Unmatched junction bases numbered 6, after V lost 6 bases and J lost 6 bases. In germline, CDR1 is SNHLY, CDR2 FYNNEI. The CDR3 loop spans 14 amino acids. The CDR3 reads CASRWTGDLNEQFF. Here the CDR3 DNA reads TGTGCCAGCAGGTGGACAGGGGACCTCAATGAGCAGTTCTTC.

The CDR3 DNA is TGTGCTAGTTCCGGGACAGGGTGGGGAGAGCAGTTCTTC. Its protein is CASSGTGWGEQFF. The V call is TRBV12-5, the J call TRBJ2-1, with TRBD1 matching 9 bases. The CDR3 spans 13 residues. With 8 bases clipped from V and 10 bases from J, the junction kept 9 bases outside the gene matches. CDR1 is LGHNT and CDR2 is FRNRAP in the germline V gene.

A few counts support this clone. The V gene is TRBV5-1, the J gene TRBJ2-1; TRBD1 agrees at 7 bases. Looked up from germline, CDR1 is SGHRS and CDR2 is YFSETQ. This CDR3 is built from 16 residues. Trimming cost V 4 bases and J 2 bases; bases outside gene matches: 9. CDR3 sequence: CASSPEQGPPYNEQFF. CDR3 nucleotide sequence: TGCGCCAGCAGCCCAGAACAGGGGCCGCCCTACAATGAGCAGTTCTTC.

The rearrangement links TRBV14 to TRBJ2-6, with a tentative D call TRBD1 (5 bases). The CDR3 length is 16 residues. CDR1 and CDR2 from the germline V gene are SGHDN and FVKESK. Deletions cut 1 base from V and 0 bases from J, with 7 bases between. The CDR3 loop is CASSQGQLSGANVLTF. The CDR3 DNA is TGTGCCAGCAGCCAAGGACAGCTCTCTGGGGCCAACGTCCTGACTTTC.

V gene TRBV6-1 combines with J gene TRBJ1-5, with a weak D call TRBD1 (6 bases). The CDR3 sequence is 13 residues long. Germline V gives CDR1 MNHNS, CDR2 SASEGT. Deletions cut 3 bases from V and 7 bases from J, with 10 bases between. The CDR3, as DNA: TGTGCCAGCAGTGAGGGGGCCGGGCAGCCCCAGCATTTT. Amino acid sequence: CASSEGAGQPQHF.

The J gene is TRBJ2-6, the V gene TRBV7-2; D is perhaps TRBD2 (5 bases). Trimming cost V 5 bases and J 1 base, with 9 bases left between them. The CDR3 consists of 15 residues. Germline assignment: CDR1 SGHTA and CDR2 FQGNSA. For the CDR3, the DNA is TGTGCCAGCAGCCCGGGGTCGTCTGGGGCCAACGTCCTGACTTTC. Protein: CASSPGSSGANVLTF.